Detailed here is one TCR beta chain. Its antigen is unknown. This sample was taken from a study of PD-1 blockade in classical Hodgkin lymphoma. Every one of the patients relapsed after autologous stem cell transplantation (brentuximab vedotin exposure was variable). Sequencing was performed with immunoSEQ multiplex PCR; in TCRdb, only in-frame clones are kept and a portion is missing. Of 40,000 to 50,000 clones in the sample, approximately 78% were seen once. Study-level results: There was a significant rise in CD4+ TCR diversity by C4D1, with no such rise for CD8+. Those starting nivolumab under 1 year post-ASCT were excluded.

The CDR3 is 16 amino acids. Per germline, CDR1 MNHEY and CDR2 SVGAGI. V lost 4 bases and J lost 0; bases outside the gene matches: 3. The V call is TRBV6-5, the J call TRBJ2-6; 7 bases align to TRBD1. The clonotype originates from a human donor with classical Hodgkin lymphoma. Sequences were derived from peripheral blood mononuclear cells (PBMCs), sampled at baseline. CDR3 in DNA: TGTGCCAGCAGTTTGACAGGGATCTCTGGGGCCAACGTCCTGACTTTC. This codes for CASSLTGISGANVLTF.